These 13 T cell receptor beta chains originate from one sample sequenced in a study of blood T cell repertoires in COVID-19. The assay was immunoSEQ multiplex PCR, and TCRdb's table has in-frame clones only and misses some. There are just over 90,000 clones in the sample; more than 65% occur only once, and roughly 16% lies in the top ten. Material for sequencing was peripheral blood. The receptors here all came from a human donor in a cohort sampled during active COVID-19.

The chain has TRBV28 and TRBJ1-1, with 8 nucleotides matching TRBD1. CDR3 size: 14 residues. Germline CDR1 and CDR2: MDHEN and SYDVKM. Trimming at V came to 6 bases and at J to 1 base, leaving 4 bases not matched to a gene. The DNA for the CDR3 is TGTGCCAGCAGCCCCGGGACAGGGAACACTGAAGCTTTCTTT. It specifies CASSPGTGNTEAFF.

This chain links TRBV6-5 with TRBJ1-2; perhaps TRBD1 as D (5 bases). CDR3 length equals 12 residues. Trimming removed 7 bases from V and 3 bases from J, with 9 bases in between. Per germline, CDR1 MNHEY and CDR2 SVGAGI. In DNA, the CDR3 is TGTGCCAGCATGGGGCAGGACTATGGCTACACCTTC. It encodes CASMGQDYGYTF.

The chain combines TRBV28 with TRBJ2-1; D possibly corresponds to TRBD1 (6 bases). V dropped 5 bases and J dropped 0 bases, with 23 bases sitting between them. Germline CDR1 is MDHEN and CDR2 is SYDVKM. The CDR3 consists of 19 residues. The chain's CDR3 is CASSPPGAGKVGSYNEQFF. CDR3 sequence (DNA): TGTGCCAGCAGTCCACCAGGGGCAGGCAAGGTGGGCTCCTACAATGAGCAGTTCTTC.

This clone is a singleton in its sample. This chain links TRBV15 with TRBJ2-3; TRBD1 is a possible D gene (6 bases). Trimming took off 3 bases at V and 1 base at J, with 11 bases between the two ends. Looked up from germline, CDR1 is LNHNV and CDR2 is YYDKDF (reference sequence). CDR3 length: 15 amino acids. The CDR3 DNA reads TGTGCCACCAGCAGTGGGGGCCTTGGCACAGATACGCAGTATTTT. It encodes CATSSGGLGTDTQYF.

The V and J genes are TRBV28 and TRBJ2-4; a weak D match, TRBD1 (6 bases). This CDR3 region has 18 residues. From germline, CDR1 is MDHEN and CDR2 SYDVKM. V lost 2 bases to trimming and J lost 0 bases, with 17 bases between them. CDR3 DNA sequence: TGTGCCAGCAGTTTAAACTTAGGGGGACGTCTAGCCAAAAACATTCAGTACTTC. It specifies CASSLNLGGRLAKNIQYF.

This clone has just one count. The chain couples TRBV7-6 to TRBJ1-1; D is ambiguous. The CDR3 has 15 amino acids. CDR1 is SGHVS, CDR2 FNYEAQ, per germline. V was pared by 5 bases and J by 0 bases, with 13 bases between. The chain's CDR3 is CASSERPEMNTEAFF. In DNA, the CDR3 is TGTGCCAGCAGCGAACGTCCCGAGATGAACACTGAAGCTTTCTTT.

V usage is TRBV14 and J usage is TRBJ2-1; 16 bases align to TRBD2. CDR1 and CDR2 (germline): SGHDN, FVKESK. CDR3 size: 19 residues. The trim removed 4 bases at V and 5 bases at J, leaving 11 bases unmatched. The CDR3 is CASSPAPGLAGGPHNEQFF. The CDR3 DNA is TGTGCCAGCAGCCCGGCACCGGGACTAGCGGGAGGGCCACACAATGAGCAGTTCTTC.

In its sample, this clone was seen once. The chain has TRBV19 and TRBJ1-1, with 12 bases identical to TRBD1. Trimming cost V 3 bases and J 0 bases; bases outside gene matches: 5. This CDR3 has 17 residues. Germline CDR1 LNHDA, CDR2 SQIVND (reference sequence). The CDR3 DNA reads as TGTGCCAGTAGTATGGGGACAGGGGGCGGCATGAACACTGAAGCTTTCTTT. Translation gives CASSMGTGGGMNTEAFF.

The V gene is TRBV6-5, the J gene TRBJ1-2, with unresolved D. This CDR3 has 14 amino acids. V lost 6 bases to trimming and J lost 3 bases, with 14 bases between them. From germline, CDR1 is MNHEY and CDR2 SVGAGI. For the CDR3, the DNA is TGTGCCAGCAGGGGCTGGTTGGGCGACTATGGCTACACCTTC. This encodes CASRGWLGDYGYTF.

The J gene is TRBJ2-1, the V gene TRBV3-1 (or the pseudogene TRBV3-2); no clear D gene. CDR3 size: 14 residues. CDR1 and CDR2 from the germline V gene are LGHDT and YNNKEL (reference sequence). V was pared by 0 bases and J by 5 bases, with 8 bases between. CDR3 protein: CASSQDSSNNEQFF. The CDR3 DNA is TGTGCCAGCAGCCAAGATTCGAGCAACAATGAGCAGTTCTTC.

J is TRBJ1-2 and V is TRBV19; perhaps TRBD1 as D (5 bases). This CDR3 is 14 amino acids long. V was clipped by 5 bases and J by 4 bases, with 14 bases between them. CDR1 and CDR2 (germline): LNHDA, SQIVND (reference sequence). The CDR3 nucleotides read TGTGCCAGTAGTGGGGCTCCGACTTCCTATGGCTACACCTTC. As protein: CASSGAPTSYGYTF.

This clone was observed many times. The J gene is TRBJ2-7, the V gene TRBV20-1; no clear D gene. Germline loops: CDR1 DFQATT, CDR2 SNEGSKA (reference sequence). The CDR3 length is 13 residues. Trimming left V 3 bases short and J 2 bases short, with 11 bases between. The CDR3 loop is CSASYPGAYEQYF. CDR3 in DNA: TGCAGTGCTAGTTACCCGGGTGCCTACGAGCAGTACTTC.

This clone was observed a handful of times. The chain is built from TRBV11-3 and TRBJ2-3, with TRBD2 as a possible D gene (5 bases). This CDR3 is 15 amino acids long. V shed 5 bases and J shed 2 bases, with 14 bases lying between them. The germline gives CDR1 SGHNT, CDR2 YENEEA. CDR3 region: CASSPDSRYTDTQYF. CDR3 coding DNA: TGTGCCAGCAGCCCGGACTCGAGATACACAGATACGCAGTATTTT.